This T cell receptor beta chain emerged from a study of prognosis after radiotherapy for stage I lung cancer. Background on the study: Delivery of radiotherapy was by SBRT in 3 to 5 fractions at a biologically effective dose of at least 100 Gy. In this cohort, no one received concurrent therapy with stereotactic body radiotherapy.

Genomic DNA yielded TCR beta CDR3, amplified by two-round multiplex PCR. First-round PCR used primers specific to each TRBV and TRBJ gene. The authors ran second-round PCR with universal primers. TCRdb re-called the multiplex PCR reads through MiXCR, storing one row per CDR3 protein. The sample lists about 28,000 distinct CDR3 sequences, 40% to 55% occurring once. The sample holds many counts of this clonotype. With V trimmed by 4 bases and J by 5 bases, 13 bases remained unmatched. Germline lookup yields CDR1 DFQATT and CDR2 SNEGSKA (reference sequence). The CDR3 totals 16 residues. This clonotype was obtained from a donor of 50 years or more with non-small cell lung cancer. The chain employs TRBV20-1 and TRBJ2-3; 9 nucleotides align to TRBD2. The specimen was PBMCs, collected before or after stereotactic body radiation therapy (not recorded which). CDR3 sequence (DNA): TGCAGTGCTATACCGGTGGCTAGCGGGGTGAGAGATACGCAGTATTTT. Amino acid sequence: CSAIPVASGVRDTQYF.